The clone carrying this T cell receptor beta chain came up many times. The antigen is unknown. The length of the CDR3 is 14 residues. CDR1 and CDR2 (germline): SGHRS, YFSETQ. With 0 bases removed from V and 6 bases from J, the gap between germline ends came to 10 bases. This sample is part of a study of beta chain features in type 1 diabetes. Study-wide context: The patients were much like the healthy donors in age, gender and cell yields. Study results and limitations: Type 1 diabetes patients had moderately but significantly shorter TCRB CDR3s in all four CD4+ subsets. A potential influence of HLA type upon TCRB rearrangement remained unresolved herein. Patients' naive, central memory and regulatory TCRB repertoires appeared more alike than those of healthy donors.

Sequencing targeted expressed TCRB transcripts, as all isolated RNA had been reverse transcribed. The repertoire was sequenced with immunoSEQ multiplex PCR; TCRdb's copy has only in-frame clones and lacks some. The data contain under 130,000 clones, approximately 30% of them singletons. The chain has TRBV5-1 and TRBJ2-1; D is possibly TRBD1 (5 bases). The origin of this receptor is a woman aged 18-29 years with type 1 diabetes. The sample comprised central memory CD4+ T cells from blood. CDR3 region: CASSLAVTGNEQFF. The DNA of the CDR3 is TGCGCCAGCAGCTTGGCCGTAACAGGCAATGAGCAGTTCTTC.